This T cell receptor (beta chain) appears in the sequencing data of a study of blood T cell repertoires in COVID-19. About the study: Italy, Spain and the United States were the sources of the convalescent and acute COVID-19 samples. Sources were T cells, B-cell-depleted T cells, or PBMCs; the material itself was cDNA or gDNA.

Seattle patient enrollment occurred during active infection, with longitudinal follow-up thereafter. Original processing notes: Estimation of nucleated cell counts was performed using reference gene primer amplification. TCRdb's copy holds only in-frame clones and misses some; the assay was immunoSEQ multiplex PCR. The D gene and trimming were derived from the DNA, and the V and J assignments and clone size from that table. Counted here are fewer than 700,000 clones, 70% to 90% occurring once; the ten biggest clones make up about 8.2%. What was sequenced was peripheral blood. This sequence originates from a woman in her forties or fifties with COVID-19, enrolled during active disease.

The CDR3 spells CAISGPSGGLPNEQFF. CDR3 DNA: TGTGCCATCAGTGGCCCTAGCGGGGGGCTACCGAATGAGCAGTTCTTC. The rearrangement links TRBV10-3 to TRBJ2-1; 11 bases match TRBD2. This CDR3 region has 16 residues. V shed 4 bases and J 7 bases; nucleotides not matched to a gene: 9. The germline gives CDR1 ENHRY, CDR2 SYGVKD.